These 14 T cell receptor beta chains originate from one sample sequenced in a study of low-dose radiotherapy and immunotherapy resistance in tumors. Both TCRalpha and TCRbeta chains were reverse transcribed with V-gene-specific primers. The authors amplified TCRs for about 20 PCR cycles with a constant-region primer and a V-primer adapter. TCRdb re-called the reads through MiXCR, storing one row per CDR3 protein. In the table there are about 82,000 distinct CDR3 sequences, over 15% of which are singletons. Time point meaning: before trial treatment. The sample consisted of PBMCs, taken before treatment. All receptors derive from a male donor with prostate cancer.

In this sample, this clonotype turned up many times. The chain couples TRBV11-3 to TRBJ2-2, with D perhaps matching TRBD1 (6 bases). The V gene lost 0 bases and the J gene lost 7 bases, with 12 bases spanning the gap. The CDR3 sequence is 15 residues long. Germline values: CDR1 SGHNT, CDR2 YENEEA. The CDR3 DNA reads as TGTGCCAGCAGCTTAGATGACAGGTTGAACGGGGAGCTGTTTTTT. Amino acid sequence: CASSLDDRLNGELFF.

A single count supports this clonotype. This may be a read error: a much more frequent sequence differs by one nucleotide. The chain carries TRBV20-1 and TRBJ2-7; 9 nucleotides line up with TRBD1. The ends lost 4 bases at V and 7 bases at J; junction bases unmatched: 8. Per germline, CDR1 DFQATT and CDR2 SNEGSKA (reference sequence). CDR3 length equals 13 residues. The CDR3 DNA reads as TGCAGTGCTAAGAAGGACAGGGGTGTGGAGCAGTACTTC. Protein sequence: CSAKKDRGVEQYF.

About this clonotype: A read error is the likely source, as a far larger clone sits one nucleotide away. This chain links TRBV3-1 with TRBJ2-7; TRBD2 matches at 7 bases. This CDR3 is built from 16 residues. With V trimmed by 1 base and J by 7 bases, 13 bases remained unmatched. Germline V lookup: CDR1 LGHDT, CDR2 YNNKEL (reference sequence). The CDR3 here is CASSQGVSGVGNEQYF. CDR3 coding DNA: TGTGCCAGCAGCCAAGGGGTAAGCGGGGTGGGCAATGAGCAGTACTTC.

The table lists this clonotype with many counts. This sequence joins TRBV6-2 or TRBV6-3 and TRBJ1-5; 8 bases are shared with TRBD1. The CDR3 is made up of 17 amino acids. The V gene's germline CDR1 is MNHEY and CDR2 SVGEGT. With V trimmed by 2 bases and J by 2 bases, 8 bases remained unmatched. The CDR3 nucleotides read TGTGCCAGCAGTTACCCACGGACAGGGCCTCGCAATCAGCCCCAGCATTTT. Its translation: CASSYPRTGPRNQPQHF.

There are many counts of this clonotype. V usage is TRBV24-1 and J usage is TRBJ2-2; possible D gene TRBD1, 5 bases. Trimming removed 0 bases from V and 8 bases from J, with 6 bases in between. Germline V gene lookup returns CDR1 KGHDR and CDR2 SFDVKD. The CDR3 extends over 13 amino acids. CDR3 in DNA: TGTGCCACCAGTGATTTGCGACAGGGGGAGCTGTTTTTT. This codes for CATSDLRQGELFF.

Worth noting for this clonotype: At one of its ends the junction is not consistent with the germline gene, which may arise from a read error. V is TRBV5-8 and J is TRBJ2-6; 8 nucleotides agree with TRBD1. The CDR3 consists of 16 residues. Germline values: CDR1 SGHTS, CDR2 YDEGEE. CDR3 DNA: TGTGCCGGTTCGGACAGGGCCAACTCTGGGGCCATCGTCCTGACTTTC. Encoded protein: CAGSDRANSGAIVLTF.

Ten or more counts support this clonotype. The DNA of the CDR3 is TGTGCCAGCAGCCAAGGGACGTACACTGAAGCTTTCTTT. It translates to CASSQGTYTEAFF. The chain uses TRBV14 and TRBJ1-1; D remains ambiguous. The CDR3 is made up of 13 amino acids. Trimming removed 1 base from V and 3 bases from J, with 6 bases in between. Germline values: CDR1 SGHDN, CDR2 FVKESK.

This clonotype has ten or more counts. The rearrangement joins TRBV20-1 to TRBJ2-1; 7 nucleotides line up with TRBD2. The V gene's germline CDR1 is DFQATT and CDR2 SNEGSKA (reference sequence). The length of the CDR3 is 17 residues. The V and J ends lost 1 base and 4 bases, in that order; junction bases with no gene match: 13. The CDR3 coding sequence is TGCAGTGCTAGAGTTGGGAGGGAGGGCCGGATTTACAATGAGCAGTTCTTC. It translates to CSARVGREGRIYNEQFF.

This clonotype was observed many times. This chain links TRBV5-1 with TRBJ2-7, with unresolved D. V was trimmed by 2 bases and J by 5 bases, leaving 14 bases between them. Germline CDR1 and CDR2: SGHRS and YFSETQ. The CDR3 loop spans 14 amino acids. The CDR3 bases are TGCGCCAGCAGCTTAACGGACGGACGGAACGAGCAGTACTTC. Its translation: CASSLTDGRNEQYF.

In this sample, this clonotype turned up many times. The J gene is TRBJ1-4, the V gene TRBV6-6; D gene uncertain. This CDR3 comprises 13 residues. Germline CDR1 and CDR2: MNHNY and SVGAGI (reference sequence). Trimming took off 7 bases at V and 8 bases at J, with 14 bases between the two ends. In DNA form, the CDR3 reads TGTGCCAGCAATATAAGGGAGGCCGAAAAACTGTTTTTT. Amino acid sequence: CASNIREAEKLFF.

This clonotype was seen many times. J is TRBJ2-2 and V is TRBV3-1; 7 bases map to TRBD2. This CDR3 is 17 amino acids long. Germline trimming cut 2 bases from V and 0 bases from J; bases unmatched to any gene: 6. The germline V gene encodes CDR1 LGHDT and CDR2 YNNKEL (reference sequence). The CDR3 protein is CASSQSGGPSNTGELFF. The CDR3 DNA is TGTGCCAGCAGCCAATCGGGGGGACCATCGAACACCGGGGAGCTGTTTTTT.

Only one count was recorded for this clonotype. Given a far larger clone just one base away, this is likely a sequencing read error. The J gene is TRBJ2-7, the V gene TRBV14; maybe TRBD2 (5 bases). The CDR3 length is 12 residues. The germline V gene has CDR1 SGHDN and CDR2 FVKESK. Trimming stripped 1 base from V and 8 bases from J, with 9 bases between. The CDR3 reads CASSQVTRQQYF. CDR3 in DNA: TGTGCCAGCAGCCAAGTTACTAGACAGCAGTACTTC.

This clonotype occurred a few times. The chain carries TRBV5-1 and TRBJ2-5, with 12 nucleotides matching TRBD1. Germline lookup yields CDR1 SGHRS and CDR2 YFSETQ. This CDR3 contains 14 residues. J gave up 4 bases and V 4 bases, and 2 bases lay outside the gene matches. CDR3 in DNA: TGCGCCAGCAGCCCGGGACAGGGGGCAGAGACCCAGTACTTC. It is translated as CASSPGQGAETQYF.

This clonotype was counted many times. The chain is built from TRBV12-2 and TRBJ2-1; the table gives TRBD1 as D, unverified against the DNA. TRBV12-2 is described as a pseudogene. The CDR3 consists of 22 residues. The CDR3 coding sequence is TGTGCAAGTCGCTTTATCAGGCATAAAGCCGAGGGGGGGGACAGCGAGAACAATGAGCAGTTCTTC. Amino acids: CASRFIRHKAEGGDSENNEQFF.